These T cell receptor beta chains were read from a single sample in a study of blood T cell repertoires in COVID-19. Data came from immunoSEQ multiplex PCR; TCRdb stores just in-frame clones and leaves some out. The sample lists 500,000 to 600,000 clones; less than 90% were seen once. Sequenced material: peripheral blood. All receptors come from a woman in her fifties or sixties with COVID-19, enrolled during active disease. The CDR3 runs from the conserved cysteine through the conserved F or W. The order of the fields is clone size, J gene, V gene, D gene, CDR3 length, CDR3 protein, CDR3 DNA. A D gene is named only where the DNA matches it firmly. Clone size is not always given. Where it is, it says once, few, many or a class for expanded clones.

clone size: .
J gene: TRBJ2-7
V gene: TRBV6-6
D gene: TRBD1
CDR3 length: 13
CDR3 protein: CASSDQGAPGQYF
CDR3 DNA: TGTGCCAGCAGTGACCAGGGGGCCCCGGGACAGTACTTC

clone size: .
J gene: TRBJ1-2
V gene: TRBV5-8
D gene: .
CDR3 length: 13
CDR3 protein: CASSLFGGYGYTF
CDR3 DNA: TGTGCCAGCAGCTTGTTCGGGGGCTATGGCTACACCTTC

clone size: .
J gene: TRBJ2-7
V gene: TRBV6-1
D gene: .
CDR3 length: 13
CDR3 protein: CASSDTGSYEQYF
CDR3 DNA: TGTGCCAGCAGTGACACAGGGTCCTACGAGCAGTACTTC

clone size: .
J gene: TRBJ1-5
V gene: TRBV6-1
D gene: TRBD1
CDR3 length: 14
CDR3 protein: CASSYTQGNQPQHF
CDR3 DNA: TGTGCCAGCAGTTATACACAGGGGAACCAGCCCCAGCATTTT

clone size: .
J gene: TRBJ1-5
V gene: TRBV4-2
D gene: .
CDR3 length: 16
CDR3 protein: CASSQVGQYSNQPQHF
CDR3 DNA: TGTGCCAGCAGCCAAGTTGGCCAGTATAGCAATCAGCCCCAGCATTTT

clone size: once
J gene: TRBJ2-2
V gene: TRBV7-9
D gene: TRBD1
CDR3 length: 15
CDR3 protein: CASSGDRENTGELFF
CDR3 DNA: TGTGCCAGCAGCGGGGACAGGGAGAACACCGGGGAGCTGTTTTTT

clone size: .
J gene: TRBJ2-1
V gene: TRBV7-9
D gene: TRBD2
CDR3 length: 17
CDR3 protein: CASSLDPGGGALNEQFF
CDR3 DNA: TGTGCCAGCAGCTTAGATCCCGGCGGGGGGGCCCTAAATGAGCAGTTCTTC

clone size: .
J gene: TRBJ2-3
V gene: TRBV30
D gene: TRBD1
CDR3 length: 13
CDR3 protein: CAWDRGRADTQYF
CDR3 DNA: TGTGCCTGGGACAGGGGGCGAGCAGATACGCAGTATTTT

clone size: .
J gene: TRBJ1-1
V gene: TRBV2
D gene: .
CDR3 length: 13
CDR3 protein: CASSFKRTAEAFF
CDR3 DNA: TGTGCCAGCAGTTTCAAAAGAACGGCTGAAGCTTTCTTT

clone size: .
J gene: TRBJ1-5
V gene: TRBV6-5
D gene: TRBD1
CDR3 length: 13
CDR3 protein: CASRPDRVQPQHF
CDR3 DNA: TGTGCCAGCAGACCCGACAGGGTTCAGCCCCAGCATTTT

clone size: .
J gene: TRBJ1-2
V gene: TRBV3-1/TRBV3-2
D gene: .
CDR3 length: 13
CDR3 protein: CASSDWGVGGYTF
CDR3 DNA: TGTGCCAGCAGCGACTGGGGGGTGGGTGGCTACACCTTC

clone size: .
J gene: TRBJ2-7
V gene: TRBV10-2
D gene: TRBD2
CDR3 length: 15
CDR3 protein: CASTSGSGGAREQYF
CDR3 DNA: TGCGCCAGCACCTCGGGTAGCGGGGGGGCCCGGGAGCAGTACTTC

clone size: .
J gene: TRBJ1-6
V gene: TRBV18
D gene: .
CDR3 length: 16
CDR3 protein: CASSPREGANNSPLHF
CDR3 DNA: TGTGCCAGCTCACCACGTGAAGGGGCGAATAATTCACCCCTCCACTTT

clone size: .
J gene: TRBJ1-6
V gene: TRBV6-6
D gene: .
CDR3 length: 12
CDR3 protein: CASSYEESPLHF
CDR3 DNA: TGTGCCAGCAGTTACGAGGAGTCACCCCTCCACTTT

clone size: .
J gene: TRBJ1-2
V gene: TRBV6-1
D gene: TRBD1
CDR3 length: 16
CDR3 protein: CASSEQMGGTGDGYTF
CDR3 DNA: TGTGCCAGCAGTGAACAGATGGGGGGGACAGGAGATGGCTACACCTTC

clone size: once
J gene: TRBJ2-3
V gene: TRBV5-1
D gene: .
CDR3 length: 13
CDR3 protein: CASSFGVTDTQYF
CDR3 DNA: TGCGCCAGCAGCTTCGGAGTTACAGATACGCAGTATTTT

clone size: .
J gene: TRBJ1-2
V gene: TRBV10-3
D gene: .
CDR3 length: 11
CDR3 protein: CAISPGNGYTF
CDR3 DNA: TGTGCCATCAGCCCCGGGAATGGCTACACCTTC

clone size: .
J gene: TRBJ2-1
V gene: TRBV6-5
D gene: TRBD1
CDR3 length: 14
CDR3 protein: CASRGQTLNNEQFF
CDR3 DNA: TGTGCCAGCAGGGGACAGACCCTCAACAATGAGCAGTTCTTC

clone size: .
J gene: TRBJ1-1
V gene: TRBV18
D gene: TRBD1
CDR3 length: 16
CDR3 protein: CASSPDRVGLSTEAFF
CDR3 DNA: TGTGCCAGCTCTCCGGACAGGGTAGGTCTGAGCACTGAAGCTTTCTTT

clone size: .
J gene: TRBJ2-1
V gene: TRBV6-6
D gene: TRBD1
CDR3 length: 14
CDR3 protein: CASSYRDRVNEQFF
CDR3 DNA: TGTGCCAGCAGTTACCGGGACAGGGTCAATGAGCAGTTCTTC

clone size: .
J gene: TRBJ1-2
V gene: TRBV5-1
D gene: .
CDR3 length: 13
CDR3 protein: CASSPVRGSGYTF
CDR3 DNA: TGCGCCAGCAGCCCCGTACGAGGGAGTGGCTACACCTTC

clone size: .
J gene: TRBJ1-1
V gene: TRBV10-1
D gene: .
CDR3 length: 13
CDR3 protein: CATQRGQNTEAFF
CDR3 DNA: TGCGCCACCCAAAGGGGACAGAACACTGAAGCTTTCTTT

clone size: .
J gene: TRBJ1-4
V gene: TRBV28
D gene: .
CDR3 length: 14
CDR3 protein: CASTDRTRGEKLFF
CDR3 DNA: TGTGCCAGCACCGACAGGACAAGGGGTGAAAAACTGTTTTTT

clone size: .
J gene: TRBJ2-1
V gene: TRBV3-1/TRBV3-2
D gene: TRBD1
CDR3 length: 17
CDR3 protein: CASSQDPVGTGSNEQFF
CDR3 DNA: TGTGCCAGCAGCCAAGATCCGGTAGGGACAGGGTCCAATGAGCAGTTCTTC

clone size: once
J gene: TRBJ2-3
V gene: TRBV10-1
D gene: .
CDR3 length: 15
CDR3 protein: CASSESAGSTDTQYF
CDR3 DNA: TGCGCCAGCAGTGAATCGGCAGGTAGTACAGATACGCAGTATTTT

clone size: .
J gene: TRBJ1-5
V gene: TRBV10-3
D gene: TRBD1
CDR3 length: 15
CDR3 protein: CAISDRTGGNQPQHF
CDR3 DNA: TGTGCCATCAGTGATCGGACAGGGGGAAATCAGCCCCAGCATTTT

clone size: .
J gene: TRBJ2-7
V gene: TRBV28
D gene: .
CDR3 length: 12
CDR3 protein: CASSSSAYEQYF
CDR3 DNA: TGTGCCAGCAGTTCGTCAGCCTACGAGCAGTACTTC

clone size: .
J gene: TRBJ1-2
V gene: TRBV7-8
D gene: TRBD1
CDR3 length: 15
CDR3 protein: CASSNRQGQNYGYTF
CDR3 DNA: TGTGCCAGCAGCAATAGACAGGGGCAAAACTATGGCTACACCTTC

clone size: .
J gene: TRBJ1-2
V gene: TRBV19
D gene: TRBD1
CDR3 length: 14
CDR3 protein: CASRMGQGGKGYTF
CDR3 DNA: TGTGCCAGTAGGATGGGACAGGGAGGGAAGGGCTACACCTTC

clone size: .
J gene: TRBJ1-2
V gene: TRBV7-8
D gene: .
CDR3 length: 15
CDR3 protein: CASSQLPRGRGGYTF
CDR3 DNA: TGTGCCAGCAGCCAACTACCCCGGGGCAGGGGTGGCTACACCTTC

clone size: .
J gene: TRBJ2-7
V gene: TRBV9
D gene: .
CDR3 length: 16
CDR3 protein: CASSLQSDGYSYEQYF
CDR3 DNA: TGTGCCAGCAGCCTCCAAAGCGACGGATACTCCTACGAGCAGTACTTC

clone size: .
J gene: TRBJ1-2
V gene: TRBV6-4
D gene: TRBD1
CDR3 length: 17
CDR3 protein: CASRTVGTGGEWNGYTF
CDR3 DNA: TGTGCCAGCAGGACTGTTGGGACAGGGGGTGAATGGAATGGCTACACCTTC

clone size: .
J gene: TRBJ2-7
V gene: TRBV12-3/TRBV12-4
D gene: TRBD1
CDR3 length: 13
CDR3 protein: CASSQGQNDEQYF
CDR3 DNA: TGTGCCAGCAGCCAGGGACAGAACGACGAGCAGTACTTC

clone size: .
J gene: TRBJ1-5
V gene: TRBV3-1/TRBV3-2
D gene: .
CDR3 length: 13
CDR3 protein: CASSRGFNQPQHF
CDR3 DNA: TGTGCCAGCAGCCGGGGCTTCAATCAGCCCCAGCATTTT

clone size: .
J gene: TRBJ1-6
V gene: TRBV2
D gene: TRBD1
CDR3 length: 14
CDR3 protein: CASSGGQGYSPLHF
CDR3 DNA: TGTGCCAGTTCGGGGGGACAGGGGTATTCACCCCTCCACTTT